This T cell receptor beta chain stems from a study of spatial heterogeneity in lung cancer. The overall study: Any follow-up PBMC samples that were available went on to be sequenced, and the median time to follow-up was two to three years after resection.

Noted time point: blood at routine non-recurrence follow-up after resection. Whole RNA obtained from tumor, nontumor lung or frozen PBMC underwent sequencing without sorting. The table lists this clonotype with many counts. Its antigen is unidentified. V gave up 6 bases and J gave up 8 bases, with 16 bases separating them. There are 13 residues in the CDR3. Germline CDR1 reads MNHEY; CDR2 reads SMNVEV (reference sequence). Findings and limits, study-wide: Blood contained ubiquitous expanded tumor TCRs more at resection than at follow-up.

Unique molecular identifiers, one per molecule, were present on every TCR cDNA molecule. TCRdb ran MiXCR on the 5' RACE reads and lists one entry per CDR3 protein. Of around 25,000 distinct CDR3 sequences in the sample, around 9.6% were seen once. This sequence joins TRBV27 and TRBJ1-2; possibly TRBD1 for D (5 bases). This TCR was sampled from a male donor with early-stage non-small cell lung cancer. The sequenced sample was PBMCs, obtained at follow-up. CDR3: CASSQGPRSGYTF. The CDR3 nucleotides read TGTGCCAGCAGCCAGGGACCAAGATCGGGCTACACCTTC.